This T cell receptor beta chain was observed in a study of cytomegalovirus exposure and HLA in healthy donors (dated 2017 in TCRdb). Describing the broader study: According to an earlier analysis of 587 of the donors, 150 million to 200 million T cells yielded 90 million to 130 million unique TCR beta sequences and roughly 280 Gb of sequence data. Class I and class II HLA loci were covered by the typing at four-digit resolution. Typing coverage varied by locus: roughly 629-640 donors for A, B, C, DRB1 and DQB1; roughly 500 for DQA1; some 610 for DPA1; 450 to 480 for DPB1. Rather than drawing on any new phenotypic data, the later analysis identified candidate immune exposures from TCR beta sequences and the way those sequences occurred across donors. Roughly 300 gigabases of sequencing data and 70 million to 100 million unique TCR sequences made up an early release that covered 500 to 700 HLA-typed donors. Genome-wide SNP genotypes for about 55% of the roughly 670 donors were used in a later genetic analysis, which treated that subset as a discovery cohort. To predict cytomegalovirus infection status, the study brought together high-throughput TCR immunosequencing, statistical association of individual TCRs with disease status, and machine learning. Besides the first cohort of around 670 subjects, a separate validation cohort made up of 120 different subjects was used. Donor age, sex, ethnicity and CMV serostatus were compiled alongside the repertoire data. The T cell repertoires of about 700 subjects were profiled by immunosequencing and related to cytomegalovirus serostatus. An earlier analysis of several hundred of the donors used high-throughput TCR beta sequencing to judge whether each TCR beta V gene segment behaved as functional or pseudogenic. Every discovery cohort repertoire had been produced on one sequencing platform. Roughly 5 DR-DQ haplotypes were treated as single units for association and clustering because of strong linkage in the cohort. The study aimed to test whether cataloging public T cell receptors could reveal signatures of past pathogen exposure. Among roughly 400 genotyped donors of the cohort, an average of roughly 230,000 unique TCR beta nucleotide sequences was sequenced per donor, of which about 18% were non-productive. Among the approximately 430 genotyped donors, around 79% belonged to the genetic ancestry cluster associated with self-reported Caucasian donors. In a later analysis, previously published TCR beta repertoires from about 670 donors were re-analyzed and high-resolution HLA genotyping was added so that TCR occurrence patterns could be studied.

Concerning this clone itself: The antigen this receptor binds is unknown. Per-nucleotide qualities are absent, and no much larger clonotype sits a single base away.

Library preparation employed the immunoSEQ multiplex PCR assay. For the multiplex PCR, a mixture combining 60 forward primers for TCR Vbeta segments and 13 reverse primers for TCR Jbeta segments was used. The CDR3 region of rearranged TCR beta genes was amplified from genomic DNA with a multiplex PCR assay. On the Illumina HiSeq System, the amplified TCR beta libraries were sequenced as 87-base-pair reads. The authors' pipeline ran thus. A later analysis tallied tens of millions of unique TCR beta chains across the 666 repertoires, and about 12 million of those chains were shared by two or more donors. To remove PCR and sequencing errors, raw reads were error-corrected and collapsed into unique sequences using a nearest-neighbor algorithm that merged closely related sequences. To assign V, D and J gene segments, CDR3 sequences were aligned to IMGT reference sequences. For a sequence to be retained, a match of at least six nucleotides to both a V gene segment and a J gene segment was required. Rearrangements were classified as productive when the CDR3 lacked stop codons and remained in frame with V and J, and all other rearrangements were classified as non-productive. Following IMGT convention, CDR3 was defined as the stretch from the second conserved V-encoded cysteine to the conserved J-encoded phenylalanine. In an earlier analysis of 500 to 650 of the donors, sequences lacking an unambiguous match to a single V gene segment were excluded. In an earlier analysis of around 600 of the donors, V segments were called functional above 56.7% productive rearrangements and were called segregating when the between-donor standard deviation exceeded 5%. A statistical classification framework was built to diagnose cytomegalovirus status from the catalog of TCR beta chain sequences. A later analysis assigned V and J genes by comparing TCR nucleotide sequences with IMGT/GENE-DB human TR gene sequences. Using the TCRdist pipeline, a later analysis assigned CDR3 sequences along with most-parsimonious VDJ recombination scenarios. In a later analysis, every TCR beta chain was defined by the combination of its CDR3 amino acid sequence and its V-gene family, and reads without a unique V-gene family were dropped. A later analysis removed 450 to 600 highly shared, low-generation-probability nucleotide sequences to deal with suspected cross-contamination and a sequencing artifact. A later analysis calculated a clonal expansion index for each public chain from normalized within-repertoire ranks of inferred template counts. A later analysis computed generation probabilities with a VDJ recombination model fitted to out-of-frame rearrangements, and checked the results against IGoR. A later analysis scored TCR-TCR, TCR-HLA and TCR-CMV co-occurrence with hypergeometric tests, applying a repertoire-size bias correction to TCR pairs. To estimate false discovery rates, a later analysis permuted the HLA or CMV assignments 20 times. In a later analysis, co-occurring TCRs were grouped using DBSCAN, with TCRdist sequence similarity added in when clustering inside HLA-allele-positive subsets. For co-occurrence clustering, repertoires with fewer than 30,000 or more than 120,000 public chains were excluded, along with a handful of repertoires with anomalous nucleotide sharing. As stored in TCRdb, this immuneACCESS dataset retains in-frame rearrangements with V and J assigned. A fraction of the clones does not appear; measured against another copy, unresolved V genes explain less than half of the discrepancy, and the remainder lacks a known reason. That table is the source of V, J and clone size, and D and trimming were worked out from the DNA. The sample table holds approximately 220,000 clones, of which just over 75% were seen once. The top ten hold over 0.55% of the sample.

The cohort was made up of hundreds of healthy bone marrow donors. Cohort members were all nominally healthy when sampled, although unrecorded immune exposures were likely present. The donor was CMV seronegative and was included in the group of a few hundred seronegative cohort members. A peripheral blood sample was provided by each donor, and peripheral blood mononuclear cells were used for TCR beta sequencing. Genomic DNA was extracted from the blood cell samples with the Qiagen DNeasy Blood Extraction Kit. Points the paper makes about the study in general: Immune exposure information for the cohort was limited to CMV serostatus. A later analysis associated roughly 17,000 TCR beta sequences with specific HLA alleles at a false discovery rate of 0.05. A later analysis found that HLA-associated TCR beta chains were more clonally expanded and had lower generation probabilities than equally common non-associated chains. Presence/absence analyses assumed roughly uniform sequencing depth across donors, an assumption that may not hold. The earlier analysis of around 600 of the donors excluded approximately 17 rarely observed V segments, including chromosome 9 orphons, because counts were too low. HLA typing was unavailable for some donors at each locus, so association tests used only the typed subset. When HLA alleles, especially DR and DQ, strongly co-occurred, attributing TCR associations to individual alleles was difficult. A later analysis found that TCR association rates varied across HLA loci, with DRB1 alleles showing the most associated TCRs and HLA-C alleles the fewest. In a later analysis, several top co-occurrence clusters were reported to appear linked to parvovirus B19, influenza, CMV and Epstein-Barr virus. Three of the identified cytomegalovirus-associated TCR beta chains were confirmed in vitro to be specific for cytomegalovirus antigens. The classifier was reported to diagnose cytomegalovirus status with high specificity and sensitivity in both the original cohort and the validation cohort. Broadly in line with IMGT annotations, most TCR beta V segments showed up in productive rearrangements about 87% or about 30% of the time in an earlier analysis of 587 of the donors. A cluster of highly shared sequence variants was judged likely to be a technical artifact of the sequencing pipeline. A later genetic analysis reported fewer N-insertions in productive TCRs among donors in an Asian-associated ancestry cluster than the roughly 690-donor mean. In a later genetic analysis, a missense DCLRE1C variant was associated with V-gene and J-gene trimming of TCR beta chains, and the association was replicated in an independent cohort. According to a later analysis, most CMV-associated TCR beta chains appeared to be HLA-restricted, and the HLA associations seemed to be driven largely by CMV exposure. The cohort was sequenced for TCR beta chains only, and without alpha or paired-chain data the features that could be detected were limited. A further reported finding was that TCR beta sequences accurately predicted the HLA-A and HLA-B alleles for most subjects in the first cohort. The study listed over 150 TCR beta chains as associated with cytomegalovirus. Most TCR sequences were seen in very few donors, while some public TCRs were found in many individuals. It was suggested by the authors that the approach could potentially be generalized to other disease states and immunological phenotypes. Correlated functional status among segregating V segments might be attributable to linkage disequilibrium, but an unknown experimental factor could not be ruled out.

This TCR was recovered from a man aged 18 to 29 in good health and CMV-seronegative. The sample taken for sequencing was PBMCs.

At the DNA level, the sequence is TGTGCCAGCAGCGACAGGGGGGGGGAGCTGTTTTTT. It translates to CASSDRGGELFF. Recombination joined TRBV6-5 with TRBJ2-2; the junction holds 9 bases that match TRBD1. V loses 6 bases at its end and J loses 8 bases; junction bases beyond the gene matches: 1. For CDR1 and CDR2, the germline V gene lists MNHEY and SVGAGI. The CDR3 numbers 12 residues from cysteine through phenylalanine. Only the CDR3 part of the read is kept: 36 bases, read in frame from the first base.